The 8 T cell receptor beta chains below all came from one sample that was sequenced in a study of blood T cells in healthy people across ages. The second PCR ran about 6 to 12 cycles with a sample-barcoded 5' primer and J-beta primers. TCRdb recomputed calls from the 5' RACE reads with MiXCR, one row per CDR3 protein. The repertoire holds around 800,000 distinct CDR3 sequences, with roughly 50% as singletons. The source material was blood. Receptors originate from an elderly man in good health.

This clonotype was detected many times. The gene calls are TRBV2 and TRBJ2-1; 7 bases match TRBD2. CDR1 and CDR2 (germline): SNHLY, FYNNEI. With V trimmed by 4 bases and J by 8 bases, 20 bases remained unmatched. The CDR3 contains 18 residues. The DNA of the CDR3 is TGTGCCAGCAGTGTTCTTGGCGGGAGCTACACTTTAAGCGATGAGCAGTTCTTC. Protein sequence: CASSVLGGSYTLSDEQFF.

V and J are TRBV24-1 and TRBJ2-4; a possible D gene is TRBD1 (6 bases). V was pared by 5 bases and J by 3 bases, with 7 bases between. The CDR3 has 13 residues. Germline V gene data show CDR1 as KGHDR and CDR2 as SFDVKD. The DNA for the CDR3 is TGTGCCACCAGTGGACAGGACAAAAACATTCAGTACTTC. Translation gives CATSGQDKNIQYF.

CDR3: CASSGAGTNYGYTF. The CDR3 DNA reads TGCGCCAGCAGCGGCGCCGGGACTAACTATGGCTACACCTTC. The chain uses TRBV4-1 and TRBJ1-2, with D unresolved. The CDR3 loop spans 14 amino acids. Germline lookup yields CDR1 MGHRA and CDR2 YSYEKL. Trimming took off 5 bases at V and 0 bases at J, with 10 bases between the two ends.

This clonotype came up a few times. This chain links TRBV9 with TRBJ2-3; TRBD2 aligns across 8 bases. The J segment lost 14 bases and the V segment lost 3 bases, leaving 14 bases of the junction unmatched. CDR3 length: 14 amino acids. Per the germline V gene, CDR1 is SGDLS and CDR2 is YYNGEE. CDR3 sequence: CASSGASGSRYAYF. CDR3 DNA: TGTGCCAGCAGCGGGGCCAGCGGGAGCAGATACGCGTATTTT.

Turning to this clonotype: A read error may account for a junction end that differs from germline. The chain links TRBV7-2 to TRBJ2-4, with D perhaps being TRBD1 or TRBD2 (5 bases each). The tail of the sequence fits TRBJ2-7 better, so the J call may be wrong. In germline, CDR1 is SGHTA, CDR2 FQGNSA. The length of the CDR3 is 17 residues. In nucleotides, the CDR3 is TGTGCCCGCAGCTTACGGGGCTCAGGGTCCGCCGCCTACGAGCAGTACTTC. It translates to CARSLRGSGSAAYEQYF.

The chain couples TRBV7-9 to TRBJ2-5; TRBD2 aligns across 7 bases. CDR1 and CDR2 (germline): SEHNR, FQNEAQ (reference sequence). Trimming at V came to 5 bases and at J to 1 base, leaving 7 bases not matched to a gene. This CDR3 has 15 residues. In DNA form, the CDR3 reads TGTGCCAGCAGCCCCTACACGGGGGGCCAAGAGACCCAGTACTTC. It encodes CASSPYTGGQETQYF. The whole variable domain, remainder taken from reference TRBV7-9 and TRBJ2-5, is DTGVSQNPRHKITKRGQNVTFRCDPISEHNRLYWYRQTLGQGPEFLTYFQNEAQLEKSRLLSDRFSAERPKGSFSTLEIQRTEQGDSAMYLCASSPYTGGQETQYFGPGTRLLVL.

V gene TRBV7-2 combines with J gene TRBJ2-7; D is unclear. The J call is in doubt because the DNA end fits TRBJ2-5 better. In germline, CDR1 is SGHTA, CDR2 FQGNSA. The CDR3 runs to 14 residues. CDR3 residues: CASSSPPLWETQYF. In nucleotides, the CDR3 is TGTGCCAGCAGCTCGCCGCCCCTCTGGGAGACCCAGTACTTC.

This chain joins TRBV2 and TRBJ2-5; 11 bases are shared with TRBD1. The CDR3 runs to 15 residues. Germline V CDR1 and CDR2: SNHLY, FYNNEI. The V segment lost 5 bases and the J segment 1 base; nucleotides outside the gene matches: 3. CDR3 sequence: CASSMDRGRQETQYF. Here the CDR3 DNA reads TGTGCCAGCAGTATGGACAGGGGGCGCCAAGAGACCCAGTACTTC.